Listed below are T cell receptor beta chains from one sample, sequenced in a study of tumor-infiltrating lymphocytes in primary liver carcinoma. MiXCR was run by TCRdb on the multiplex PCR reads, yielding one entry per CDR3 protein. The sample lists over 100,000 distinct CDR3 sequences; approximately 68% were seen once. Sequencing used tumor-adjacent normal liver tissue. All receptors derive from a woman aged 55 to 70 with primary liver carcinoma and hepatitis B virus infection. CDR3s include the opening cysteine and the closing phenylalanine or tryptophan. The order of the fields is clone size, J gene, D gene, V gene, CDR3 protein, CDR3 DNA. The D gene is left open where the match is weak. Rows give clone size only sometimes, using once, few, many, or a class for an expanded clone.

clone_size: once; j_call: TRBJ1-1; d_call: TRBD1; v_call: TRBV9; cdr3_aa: CASNQGGAGNTEAFF; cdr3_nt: TGTGCCAGCAATCAAGGGGGCGCGGGGAACACTGAAGCTTTCTTT
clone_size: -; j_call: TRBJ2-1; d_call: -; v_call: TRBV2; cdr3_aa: CASIRTEDSYNEQFF; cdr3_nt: TGTGCCAGCATCAGGACGGAAGACTCCTACAATGAGCAGTTCTTC
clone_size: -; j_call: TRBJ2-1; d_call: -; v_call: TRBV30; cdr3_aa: CAWRHVMGEQFF; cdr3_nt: TGTGCCTGGAGACACGTGATGGGTGAGCAGTTCTTC
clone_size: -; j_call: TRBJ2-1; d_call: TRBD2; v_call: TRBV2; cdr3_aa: CASSDLGLAEAVF; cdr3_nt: TGTGCCAGCAGTGACTTGGGACTAGCGGAGGCCGTCTTC
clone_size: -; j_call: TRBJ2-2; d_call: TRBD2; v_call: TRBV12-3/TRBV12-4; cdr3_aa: CASSPGLEVTGELFF; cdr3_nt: TGTGCCAGCAGTCCTGGACTAGAGGTCACCGGGGAGCTGTTTTTT
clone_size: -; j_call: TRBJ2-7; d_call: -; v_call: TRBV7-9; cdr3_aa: CASSLVGRGSCEQYF; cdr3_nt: TGTGCCAGCAGCTTGGTTGGGAGAGGTTCGTGCGAGCAGTACTTC
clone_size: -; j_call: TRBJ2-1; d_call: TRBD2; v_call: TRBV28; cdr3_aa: CAISSRLAGGRNEQFF; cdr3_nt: TGTGCCATCAGTTCAAGACTAGCGGGAGGGCGCAATGAGCAATTCTTC
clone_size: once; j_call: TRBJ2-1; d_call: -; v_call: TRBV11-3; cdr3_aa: CASSLGLSGDKKQFF; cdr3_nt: TGTGCCAGCAGCTTGGGCCTATCGGGAGATAAGAAGCAGTTCTTC
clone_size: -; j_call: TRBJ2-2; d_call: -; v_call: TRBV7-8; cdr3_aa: CVSSPGLNTGELFF; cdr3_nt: TGTGTCAGCAGCCCCGGGCTGAACACCGGGGAACTGTTTTTT
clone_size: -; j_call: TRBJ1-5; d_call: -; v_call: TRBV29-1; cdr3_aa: CIVARDNNQPQHF; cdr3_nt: TGCATCGTTGCACGGGATAACAATCAGCCCCAGCATTTT
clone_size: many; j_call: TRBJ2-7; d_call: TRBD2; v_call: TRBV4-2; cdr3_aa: CASSQVGTSGSYEQYF; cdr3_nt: TGTGCCAGCAGCCAAGTTGGGACTAGCGGTTCTTACGAGCAGTACTTC
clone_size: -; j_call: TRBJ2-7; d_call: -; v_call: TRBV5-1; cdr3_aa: CASSLTNRVEGNEQYF; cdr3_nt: TGCGCCAGCAGCTTGACCAACAGGGTAGAGGGAAACGAGCAGTACTTC
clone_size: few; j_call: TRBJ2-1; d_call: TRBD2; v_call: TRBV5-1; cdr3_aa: CASSSGPAGAEQFF; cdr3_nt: TGCGCCAGCAGCTCCGGACCAGCGGGAGCTGAGCAGTTCTTC
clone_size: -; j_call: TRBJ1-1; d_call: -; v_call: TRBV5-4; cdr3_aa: CANSWCNTEAFF; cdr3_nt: TGTGCCAACAGCTGGTGCAACACTGAAGCTTTCTTT